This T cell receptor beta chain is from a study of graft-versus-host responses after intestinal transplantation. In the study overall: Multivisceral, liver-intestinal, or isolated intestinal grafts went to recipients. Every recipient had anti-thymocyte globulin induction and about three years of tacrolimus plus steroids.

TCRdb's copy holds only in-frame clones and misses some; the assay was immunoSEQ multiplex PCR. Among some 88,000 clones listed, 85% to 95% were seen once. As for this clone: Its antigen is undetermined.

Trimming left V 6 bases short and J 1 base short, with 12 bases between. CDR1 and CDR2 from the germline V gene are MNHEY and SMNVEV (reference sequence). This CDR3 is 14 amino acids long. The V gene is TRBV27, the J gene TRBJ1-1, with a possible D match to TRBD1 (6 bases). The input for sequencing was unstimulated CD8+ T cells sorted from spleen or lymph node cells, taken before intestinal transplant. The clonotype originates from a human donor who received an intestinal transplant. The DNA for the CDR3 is TGTGCCAGCAGGGTCGGGGGGCAGAACACTGAAGCTTTCTTT. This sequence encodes CASRVGGQNTEAFF.